The 26 T cell receptor beta chains listed next were all sequenced from one sample in a study of T cell responses to AZD1222 COVID-19 vaccine. The table came from immunoSEQ multiplex PCR; TCRdb's copy has only in-frame clones and leaves some out. The table has around 170,000 clones, approximately 91% seen once; the top ten hold about 2.1%. The starting material was peripheral blood, obtained 28 days after the second AZD1222 dose. Source of these receptors: an adult who received the AZD1222 COVID-19 vaccine.

The CDR3 sequence is CASSHRGPTNEKLFF. The CDR3 DNA follows: TGTGCCAGCAGCCACCGGGGGCCGACTAATGAAAAACTGTTTTTT. This rearrangement joins TRBV28 to TRBJ1-4, with D maybe TRBD1 (6 bases). V lost 6 bases, J lost 2 bases, and 13 bases lay in between. The CDR3 consists of 15 residues. The germline gives CDR1 MDHEN, CDR2 SYDVKM.

This rearrangement joins TRBV4-2 to TRBJ2-7; weak D call: TRBD2 (6 bases). Trimming shortened V by 0 bases and J by 4 bases, and 13 bases separated the two germline ends. Germline V CDR1 and CDR2: LGHNA, YNFKEQ. The CDR3 contains 15 residues. The CDR3 reads CASSQEGGESYEQYF. The CDR3 DNA reads as TGTGCCAGCAGCCAAGAGGGCGGGGAGAGTTACGAGCAGTACTTC.

This chain joins TRBV10-3 and TRBJ2-7; D possibly corresponds to TRBD2 (7 bases). Germline CDR1 ENHRY, CDR2 SYGVKD. This CDR3 region has 12 residues. The germline V and J ends were trimmed by 4 bases and 7 bases, with 11 bases remaining between them. CDR3 in DNA: TGTGCCATCAGTGGGGGGGGCCGGGAGCAGTACTTC. It encodes CAISGGGREQYF.

This clone occurred once. This chain uses TRBV4-2 with TRBJ2-1; 8 bases line up with TRBD2. Germline V lookup: CDR1 LGHNA, CDR2 YNFKEQ. The V segment lost 0 bases and the J segment 4 bases; nucleotides outside the gene matches: 8. This CDR3 contains 17 residues. The CDR3 protein is CASSQDWGLVSYNEQFF. CDR3 coding DNA: TGTGCCAGCAGCCAAGATTGGGGACTAGTGAGTTACAATGAGCAGTTCTTC.

This clone appeared once. The chain employs TRBV5-6 and TRBJ1-1, with a weak D call TRBD1 (5 bases). This CDR3 has 15 amino acids. Germline CDR1 and CDR2: SGHDT and YYEEEE. V was pared by 3 bases and J by 5 bases, with 17 bases between. The CDR3: CASSYMGGKGTEAFF. CDR3 DNA: TGTGCCAGCAGCTATATGGGGGGAAAGGGAACTGAAGCTTTCTTT. Based on the CDR3 plus reference TRBV5-6 and TRBJ1-1, the full variable domain is DAGVTQSPTHLIKTRGQQVTLRCSPKSGHDTVSWYQQALGQGPQFIFQYYEEEERQRGNFPDRFSGHQFPNYSSELNVNALLLGDSALYLCASSYMGGKGTEAFFGQGTRLTVV.

The genes are TRBV6-5 and TRBJ2-1; TRBD2 matches 11 bases. Trimming took 5 bases from V and 6 from J; bases not matched to a gene: 6. Looked up from germline, CDR1 is MNHEY and CDR2 is SVGAGI. The CDR3 covers 15 residues. As DNA, the CDR3 is TGTGCCAGCAGTCCACCCGGGACTAGCGGCAATGAGCAGTTCTTC. Amino acid sequence: CASSPPGTSGNEQFF.

The chain uses TRBV28 and TRBJ1-5; D possibly corresponds to TRBD1 (5 bases). The germline CDR1 and CDR2 sequences are MDHEN and SYDVKM. Trimming cost V 2 bases and J 3 bases, with 14 bases left between them. The CDR3 length is 16 residues. CDR3 coding DNA: TGTGCCAGCAGTTTAATCGGGGGAAGCAACAATCAGCCCCAGCATTTT. It is translated as CASSLIGGSNNQPQHF.

The chain employs TRBV4-2 and TRBJ2-2; a weak D match, TRBD2 (5 bases). Germline V lookup: CDR1 LGHNA, CDR2 YNFKEQ. The CDR3 has 14 amino acids. Trimming removed 0 bases from V and 6 bases from J, with 8 bases in between. The DNA of the CDR3 is TGTGCCAGCAGCCAAGATGTAGCGTCCGGGGAGCTGTTTTTT. It specifies CASSQDVASGELFF.

The rearrangement links TRBV7-2 to TRBJ2-7, with D unclear. The CDR3 runs to 15 residues. Trimming shortened V by 0 bases and J by 2 bases, and 11 bases separated the two germline ends. Per the germline V gene, CDR1 is SGHTA and CDR2 is FQGNSA. CDR3 DNA: TGTGCCAGCAGCTTAGCTGTCGGCAGTACCTACGAGCAGTACTTC. Translation gives CASSLAVGSTYEQYF.

The V gene is TRBV28, the J gene TRBJ2-5; 7 bases match TRBD2. Germline CDR1 is MDHEN and CDR2 is SYDVKM. The CDR3 length is 15 residues. V was pared by 3 bases and J by 0 bases, with 4 bases of the junction left unmatched. CDR3 DNA sequence: TGTGCCAGCAGTTTCCGCGGGAGTTACCAAGAGACCCAGTACTTC. Translating it yields CASSFRGSYQETQYF.

The gene calls are TRBV6-6 and TRBJ1-5; D call uncertain. V dropped 2 bases and J dropped 5 bases, with 13 bases sitting between them. The CDR3 consists of 15 residues. Per germline, CDR1 MNHNY and CDR2 SVGAGI (reference sequence). The CDR3 here is CASSYNSGPYQPQHF. The CDR3 DNA is TGTGCCAGCAGTTACAACAGTGGGCCGTATCAGCCCCAGCATTTT.

The V and J genes are TRBV4-3 and TRBJ2-5; D may be TRBD2 (6 bases). The V gene's germline CDR1 is LGHNA and CDR2 YSLEER. The CDR3 extends over 18 amino acids. V shed 1 base and J shed 3 bases, with 21 bases lying between them. CDR3 sequence (DNA): TGCGCCAGCAGCCAAGGGTGGGATGCTAGCGAATTTAAAGAGACCCAGTACTTC. This sequence encodes CASSQGWDASEFKETQYF.

The chain uses TRBV3-1 (or the pseudogene TRBV3-2) and TRBJ2-1, with D possibly called TRBD1 or TRBD2 (5 bases each). This CDR3 has 17 residues. V lost 0 bases, J lost 0 bases, and 12 bases lay in between. Germline lookup yields CDR1 LGHDT and CDR2 YNNKEL (reference sequence). CDR3 sequence reads: CASSQERGGLSYNEQFF. The CDR3 region has the DNA TGTGCCAGCAGCCAAGAGAGGGGCGGGCTCTCCTACAATGAGCAGTTCTTC.

CDR3 DNA: TGTGCCAGCAGTTTTGGACAGGGCAATGAAAAACTGTTTTTT. Translating it yields CASSFGQGNEKLFF. The V gene is TRBV5-5, the J gene TRBJ1-4; 8 nucleotides agree with TRBD1. Germline trimming cut 5 bases from V and 5 bases from J; bases unmatched to any gene: 5. From germline, CDR1 is SGHKS and CDR2 YYEKEE (reference sequence). The CDR3 runs 14 residues.

The chain recombines TRBV7-6 with TRBJ2-3; D uncertain. CDR3 length equals 13 residues. The V end lost 4 bases, the J end lost 3 bases, and 8 bases lay between the germline ends. The germline gives CDR1 SGHVS, CDR2 FNYEAQ. CDR3 nucleotides: TGTGCCAGCAGCTCCACACAGACAGATACGCAGTATTTT. It yields the protein CASSSTQTDTQYF.

This clone showed up just once. This chain uses TRBV19 with TRBJ1-5, with D hard to call. With 2 bases removed from V and 4 bases from J, the gap between germline ends came to 3 bases. This CDR3 contains 12 residues. Germline CDR1 is LNHDA and CDR2 is SQIVND (reference sequence). The CDR3 DNA is TGTGCCAGTAGTATATTTAATCAGCCCCAGCATTTT. Protein product: CASSIFNQPQHF.

V and J are TRBV27 and TRBJ2-7; 11 nucleotides agree with TRBD1. The CDR3 extends over 19 amino acids. Losses at the gene ends were 0 bases for V and 1 base for J; bases not matched to a gene: 11. Germline CDR1 MNHEY, CDR2 SMNVEV (reference sequence). CDR3 region: CASSLSNPGTGGGSYEQYF. DNA of the CDR3: TGTGCCAGCAGTTTATCGAATCCCGGGACAGGGGGGGGTTCCTACGAGCAGTACTTC.

This chain joins TRBV10-3 and TRBJ2-7; TRBD1 is a possible D gene (6 bases). The CDR3 spans 15 residues. Trimming took off 0 bases at V and 1 base at J, with 10 bases between the two ends. The germline CDR1 and CDR2 sequences are ENHRY and SYGVKD. The chain's CDR3 is CAISESNTGSYEQYF. CDR3 coding DNA: TGTGCCATCAGTGAGTCGAATACAGGGTCCTACGAGCAGTACTTC.

This clone came up once. The J gene is TRBJ2-3, the V gene TRBV2; 16 nucleotides line up with TRBD2. The CDR3 runs to 17 residues. Germline CDR1 is SNHLY and CDR2 is FYNNEI. J was trimmed by 4 bases and V by 2 bases; bases with no gene match: 3. The CDR3 protein is CASSEMGLAGGPDTQYF. CDR3 DNA: TGTGCCAGCAGTGAAATGGGACTAGCGGGAGGGCCAGATACGCAGTATTTT.

This chain connects TRBV7-2 to TRBJ1-6; D possibly corresponds to TRBD1 (6 bases). There are 14 residues in the CDR3. In germline, CDR1 is SGHTA, CDR2 FQGNSA. V was cut by 3 bases and J by 14 bases, with 17 bases left in between. The CDR3: CASSFQGSNTALHF. CDR3 nucleotides: TGTGCCAGCAGCTTCCAGGGGTCAAACACGGCCCTCCACTTT. Drawing the rest from reference TRBV7-2 and TRBJ1-6, the complete variable domain is GAGVSQSPSNKVTEKGKDVELRCDPISGHTALYWYRQSLGQGLEFLIYFQGNSAPDKSGLPSDRFSAERTGGSVSTLTIQRTQQEDSAVYLCASSFQGSNTALHFGNGTRLTVT.

The chain links TRBV27 to TRBJ1-2; 11 bases map to TRBD1. Germline V gives CDR1 MNHEY, CDR2 SMNVEV (reference sequence). V lost 4 bases, J lost 7 bases, and 11 bases stayed unmatched. This CDR3 contains 16 residues. CDR3 region: CASSSLPGTGGGGYTF. CDR3 bases: TGTGCCAGCAGTTCCCTCCCCGGGACAGGGGGAGGTGGCTACACCTTC.

The V gene is TRBV27, the J gene TRBJ2-5, with no clear D. Trimming took 2 bases from V and 1 from J, leaving 11 bases between them. The CDR3 loop spans 15 amino acids. CDR1 and CDR2 (germline): MNHEY, SMNVEV (reference sequence). As DNA, the CDR3 is TGTGCCAGCAGTTTAACACGGACGGCCCAAGAGACCCAGTACTTC. Translated: CASSLTRTAQETQYF.

The rearrangement joins TRBV7-9 to TRBJ2-1, with a tentative D call TRBD1 (7 bases). There are 15 residues in the CDR3. Germline assignment: CDR1 SEHNR and CDR2 FQNEAQ (reference sequence). Deletions cut 5 bases from V and 4 bases from J, with 15 bases between. The chain's CDR3 is CASSRRDRGYNEQFF. CDR3 nucleotide sequence: TGTGCCAGCAGCAGGCGGGACAGAGGATACAATGAGCAGTTCTTC.

The J gene is TRBJ1-6, the V gene TRBV6-1; 8 nucleotides agree with TRBD1. There are 15 residues in the CDR3. The germline V gene encodes CDR1 MNHNS and CDR2 SASEGT. The junction had 6 bases not matched to a gene; V was cut back by 3 bases and J by 8 bases. The chain's CDR3 is CASSDSGGRDSPLHF. Here the CDR3 DNA reads TGTGCCAGCAGTGATTCAGGGGGCCGGGATTCACCCCTCCACTTT.

This chain uses TRBV7-8 with TRBJ2-7, with D tentatively TRBD1 (7 bases). Per the germline V gene, CDR1 is SGHVS and CDR2 is FQNEAQ. V lost 1 base to trimming and J lost 3 bases, with 13 bases between them. The CDR3 contains 15 residues. In nucleotides, the CDR3 is TGTGCCAGCAGCTTAGTTCCAGGGGGGATCTACGAGCAGTACTTC. Translated: CASSLVPGGIYEQYF.

The chain joins TRBV18 to TRBJ2-1, with 8 nucleotides matching TRBD1. The germline V gene encodes CDR1 KGHSH and CDR2 LQKENI. This CDR3 has 15 amino acids. The trim removed 4 bases at V and 3 bases at J, leaving 5 bases unmatched. The DNA of the CDR3 is TGTGCCAGCTCACACAGGGGGTCCCTCTACAATGAGCAGTTCTTC. Translation: CASSHRGSLYNEQFF. Together with reference TRBV18 and TRBJ2-1, the CDR3 gives the full variable domain: NAGVMQNPRHLVRRRGQEARLRCSPMKGHSHVYWYRQLPEEGLKFMVYLQKENIIDESGMPKERFSAEFPKEGPSILRIQQVVRGDSAAYFCASSHRGSLYNEQFFGPGTRLTVL.